The T cell receptor beta chain described here comes from a study of radiation and T cells in renal cell carcinoma (dated by TCRdb to 2020 to 2022). General notes on the study: The samples were obtained from a clinical trial, where primary renal cell carcinomas were treated with 15 Gy stereotactic body radiation therapy and then removed by nephrectomy 4 weeks afterward. In total, 50 or so samples, comprising approximately 25 tumors and some 27 peripheral blood samples, were subjected to TCR beta sequencing. In the 45 to 65 samples combined, 4,016,671 unique CDR3 nucleotide sequences were found, encoding 2.5 million to 3 million unique CDR3 amino acid sequences.

V and J are truncated by 2 bases and 10 bases respectively, leaving an intervening sequence of 16 bases. The germline V gene yields SGDLS for CDR1 and YYNGEE for CDR2. The CDR3, from cysteine to phenylalanine, totals 15 residues. Only the CDR3 DNA is retained, 45 bases long and in frame from the first base. On the study overall, not on this receptor specifically: Because the trial had a single-armed design, the trial could not examine how radiation dose or scheduling affected the TCR repertoire. Because pretreatment tumor biopsies were not available, the study could not determine whether clonotypes were already present within the tumor at baseline. Tracking of blood repertoire dynamics stopped at more than three weeks after treatment, with no follow-up past that point. In blood, the top tumor clonotypes increased between baseline and 2 weeks post-radiation and then shrank by 4 weeks, which suggests that tumor-resident clones expanded only transiently.

Following the manufacturer's recommendations, the immunoSEQ kit was used to generate TCR beta libraries from genomic DNA. To prepare the libraries, a first multiplex PCR with proprietary primers was run, followed by a second PCR that added unique barcodes, and a bead cleanup was done after each round. A kit-provided positive control reaction and a negative control reaction were included in every sample batch. The final libraries underwent checking on an Agilent 4200 TapeStation D1000 ScreenTape, volumetric pooling, and quantification by qPCR. Sequencing was performed on an Illumina NextSeq500 with a MidOutput 150-cycle cartridge, and 156 Read1 and 15 Index1 cycles were run with kit custom primers. The pooled library was loaded at around 0.93 pM with around 20% PhiX control spiked in. The study's own analysis went as follows. The vendor-processed data were analyzed in R, and a clonotype was defined as all T cells that share the same CDR3 nucleotide sequence. In the clone abundance analyses, frequencies were normalized to the 10,000 most abundant clones in each sample. Public T cell clones, which averaged fewer than five per sample, were excluded before analysis. Tumor-enriched and baseline blood-enriched clonotypes were defined by at least a 32-fold difference in abundance between compartments. A beta-binomial differential abundance model was applied to find clonotypes that expanded or contracted between blood time points. Tumor-blood repertoire similarity was measured with the Baroni-Urbani and Buser coefficient, and group comparisons used two-tailed Wilcoxon tests in R. TCRdb carries this immuneACCESS record with in-frame sequences only. Its versions omit some clonotypes, under half of them owing to an unresolved V gene in the studies checked, with the rest unexplained. V and J calls and clone size are copied from that table; D and trimming were computed from the DNA. In all, the sample holds about 150,000 clones, and roughly 86% of those were seen once. 10% to 15% of the sample comes from the top ten.

Read against the paper, the sample's time point label means: blood 2 weeks post-SBRT. Explained via the paper, the treatment or condition label denotes: 15 Gy SBRT to primary tumor, nephrectomy 4 weeks later. To follow tumor-enriched clonotypes, serial peripheral blood was collected from radiation-treated patients at baseline and at 2 weeks and 4 weeks after SBRT. Every patient had renal cell carcinoma of clear cell pathology. The QIAamp DNA Blood Mini Kit (Qiagen) was used to prepare genomic DNA for TCR sequencing. The analyses included only samples that passed all quality control checks. This clone has just one count. No antigen is known for it. Per-nucleotide qualities are absent, and no much larger clonotype sits a single base away.

This receptor was taken from a woman between 45 and 60 years old with renal cell carcinoma. The rearranged segments are TRBV9 and TRBJ1-6, with the D gene uncertain. Material: blood, obtained from a patient whose treatment included radiotherapy and nephrectomy. In nucleotide form, the sequence is TGTGCCAGCAGCGTTGGTAACGGTCCGGGGTCACCCCTCCACTTT. This yields the protein CASSVGNGPGSPLHF.